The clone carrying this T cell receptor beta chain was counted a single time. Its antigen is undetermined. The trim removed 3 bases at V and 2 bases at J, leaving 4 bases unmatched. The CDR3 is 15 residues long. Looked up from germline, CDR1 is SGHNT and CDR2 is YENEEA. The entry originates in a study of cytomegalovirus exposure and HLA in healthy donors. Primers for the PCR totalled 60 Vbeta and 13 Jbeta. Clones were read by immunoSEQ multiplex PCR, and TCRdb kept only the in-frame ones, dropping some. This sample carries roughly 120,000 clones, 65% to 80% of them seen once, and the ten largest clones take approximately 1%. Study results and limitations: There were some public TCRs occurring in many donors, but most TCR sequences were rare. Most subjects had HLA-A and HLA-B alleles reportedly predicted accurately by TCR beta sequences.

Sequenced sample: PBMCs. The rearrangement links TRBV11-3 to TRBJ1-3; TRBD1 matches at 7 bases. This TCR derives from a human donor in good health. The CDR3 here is CASSLHDRAGNTIYF. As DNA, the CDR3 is TGTGCCAGCAGCTTGCATGACAGGGCTGGAAACACCATATATTTT.